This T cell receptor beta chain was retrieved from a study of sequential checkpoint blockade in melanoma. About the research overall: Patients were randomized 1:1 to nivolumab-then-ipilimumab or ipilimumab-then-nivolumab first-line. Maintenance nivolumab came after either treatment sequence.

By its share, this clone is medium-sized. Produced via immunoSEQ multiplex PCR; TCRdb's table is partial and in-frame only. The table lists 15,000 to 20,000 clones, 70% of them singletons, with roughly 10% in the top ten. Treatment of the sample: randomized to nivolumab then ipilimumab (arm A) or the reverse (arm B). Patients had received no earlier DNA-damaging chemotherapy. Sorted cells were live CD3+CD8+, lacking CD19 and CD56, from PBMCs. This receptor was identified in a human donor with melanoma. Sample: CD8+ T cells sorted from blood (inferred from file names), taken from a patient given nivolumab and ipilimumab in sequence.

CDR3 loop: CASSPNGAPPDTQYF. CDR3 DNA: TGTGCCAGCAGTCCCAATGGGGCACCACCAGATACGCAGTATTTT. The chain couples TRBV28 to TRBJ2-3; possible D gene TRBD1, 5 bases. The V end lost 5 bases, the J end lost 4 bases, and 16 bases lay between the germline ends. This CDR3 has 15 amino acids. CDR1 is MDHEN, CDR2 SYDVKM, per germline.